This T cell receptor (beta chain) was identified in a study of long-term antiretroviral therapy in people with HIV. Samples were assayed with immunoSEQ v3.0 at survey level. The table came from immunoSEQ multiplex PCR; TCRdb's copy has only in-frame clones and leaves some out. The profile shows roughly 28,000 clones, around 80% of them singletons. Each participant with HIV received care in the United States. For this clone: The junction differs from germline at one of its ends, possibly a read error.

CDR3 length equals 15 residues. CDR1 MNHEY and CDR2 SMNVEV come from the germline V gene (reference sequence). This chain links TRBV27 with TRBJ2-2; D is perhaps TRBD1 (6 bases). The receptor's source is a young man with HIV. The source material was unsorted PBMCs, sampled 1.5 years before starting antiretroviral therapy. This CDR3 reads CASSLSGHPTGELFF. CDR3 coding DNA: TGTGCCAGCAGTCTATCGGGACACCCAACCGGGGAGCTGTTTTTT.